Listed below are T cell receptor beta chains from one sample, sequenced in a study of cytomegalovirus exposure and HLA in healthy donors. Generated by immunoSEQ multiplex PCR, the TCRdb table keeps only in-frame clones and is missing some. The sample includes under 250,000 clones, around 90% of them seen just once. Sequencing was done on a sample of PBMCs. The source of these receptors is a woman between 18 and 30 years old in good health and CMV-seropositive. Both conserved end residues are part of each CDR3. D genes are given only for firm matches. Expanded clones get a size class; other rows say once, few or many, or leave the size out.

DNA: TGTGCCAGCAGCCCCGGGACAGGGGGCCCTGAAGCTTTCTTT; CDR3: CASSPGTGGPEAFF; V: TRBV11-2; J: TRBJ1-1; size: NA; length: 14; D: TRBD1
DNA: TGTGCCAGTAGTATACAACAGGGGGTTGCAACTAATGAAAAACTGTTTTTT; CDR3: CASSIQQGVATNEKLFF; V: TRBV19; J: TRBJ1-4; size: NA; length: 17; D: TRBD1
DNA: TGTGCCAGCTCACGGGACAGTGGGGCCAACGTCCTGACTTTC; CDR3: CASSRDSGANVLTF; V: TRBV18; J: TRBJ2-6; size: once; length: 14; D: TRBD1
DNA: TGTGCCAGCAAGAGGTCTGGGGCCAACGTCCTGACTTTC; CDR3: CASKRSGANVLTF; V: TRBV6-5; J: TRBJ2-6; size: NA; length: 13; D: NA
DNA: TGCGCCAGCAGCTTGGGACGGAGTAACTATGGCTACACCTTC; CDR3: CASSLGRSNYGYTF; V: TRBV5-1; J: TRBJ1-2; size: NA; length: 14; D: NA
DNA: TGTGCCAGCAGCTACGACAGGGCCAACACAGATACGCAGTATTTT; CDR3: CASSYDRANTDTQYF; V: TRBV7-2; J: TRBJ2-3; size: NA; length: 15; D: TRBD1
DNA: TGTGCCAGCAGCTTGGGCCCGGGAGTGTCCTACGAGCAGTACTTC; CDR3: CASSLGPGVSYEQYF; V: TRBV5-6; J: TRBJ2-7; size: once; length: 15; D: NA
DNA: TGTGCCAGTAGGGGAACAGGTATCGACGAGCAGTACTTC; CDR3: CASRGTGIDEQYF; V: TRBV19; J: TRBJ2-7; size: NA; length: 13; D: NA
DNA: TGCGCCAGCAGCTTGGAGGCTAGCGGGCTTTACAATGAGCAGTTCTTC; CDR3: CASSLEASGLYNEQFF; V: TRBV5-1; J: TRBJ2-1; size: NA; length: 16; D: TRBD2
DNA: TGTGCCAGCAGCGGCGGGGGAGGGAGTGAGTTGGAAGCTTTCTTT; CDR3: CASSGGGGSELEAFF; V: TRBV9; J: TRBJ1-1; size: NA; length: 15; D: NA
DNA: TGTGCCAGCTCGCCCGGGGGGTACGAGCAGTACTTC; CDR3: CASSPGGYEQYF; V: TRBV9; J: TRBJ2-7; size: NA; length: 12; D: TRBD2
DNA: TGCGCCAGCAGCCCCAGGGGGCCCGGGACTTCCCGCACAGATACGCAGTATTTT; CDR3: CASSPRGPGTSRTDTQYF; V: TRBV4-1; J: TRBJ2-3; size: once; length: 18; D: TRBD1
DNA: TGTGCCAGCAGCTTAATTAGCGGCTACGAGCAGTACTTC; CDR3: CASSLISGYEQYF; V: TRBV11-2; J: TRBJ2-7; size: NA; length: 13; D: NA
DNA: TGTGCCAGCAGTTTCGGAGGCTCCTACAATGAGCAGTTCTTC; CDR3: CASSFGGSYNEQFF; V: TRBV27; J: TRBJ2-1; size: NA; length: 14; D: NA
DNA: TGTGCCAGCACAAAGCCCGGGACTAGCGGTTACAATGAGCAGTTCTTC; CDR3: CASTKPGTSGYNEQFF; V: TRBV2; J: TRBJ2-1; size: NA; length: 16; D: TRBD2
DNA: TGTGCCAGCAGCTTACTTAAGGGGGCCCACACAGATACGCAGTATTTT; CDR3: CASSLLKGAHTDTQYF; V: TRBV13; J: TRBJ2-3; size: NA; length: 16; D: TRBD1
DNA: TGTGCCAGCAGTTGGAGCGGTTCTTCCTACAATGAGCAGTTCTTC; CDR3: CASSWSGSSYNEQFF; V: TRBV27; J: TRBJ2-1; size: NA; length: 15; D: NA
DNA: TGTGCCAGCAGCGTATCCCCTGACGGGGATACGCAGTATTTT; CDR3: CASSVSPDGDTQYF; V: TRBV9; J: TRBJ2-3; size: few; length: 14; D: NA
DNA: TGTGCCAGCAGCCCCACTAGCGGAGTAGTGGACGAGCAGTACTTC; CDR3: CASSPTSGVVDEQYF; V: TRBV7-6; J: TRBJ2-7; size: NA; length: 15; D: TRBD2
DNA: TGTGCCAGCAGCGGATCCGGGACTAGCGGACTCTTCTCCTACGAGCAGTACTTC; CDR3: CASSGSGTSGLFSYEQYF; V: TRBV5-6; J: TRBJ2-7; size: NA; length: 18; D: TRBD2
DNA: TGTGCCAGCAGCGGTCTAGCGGGAGAAGAGACCCAGTACTTC; CDR3: CASSGLAGEETQYF; V: TRBV7-9; J: TRBJ2-5; size: NA; length: 14; D: TRBD2